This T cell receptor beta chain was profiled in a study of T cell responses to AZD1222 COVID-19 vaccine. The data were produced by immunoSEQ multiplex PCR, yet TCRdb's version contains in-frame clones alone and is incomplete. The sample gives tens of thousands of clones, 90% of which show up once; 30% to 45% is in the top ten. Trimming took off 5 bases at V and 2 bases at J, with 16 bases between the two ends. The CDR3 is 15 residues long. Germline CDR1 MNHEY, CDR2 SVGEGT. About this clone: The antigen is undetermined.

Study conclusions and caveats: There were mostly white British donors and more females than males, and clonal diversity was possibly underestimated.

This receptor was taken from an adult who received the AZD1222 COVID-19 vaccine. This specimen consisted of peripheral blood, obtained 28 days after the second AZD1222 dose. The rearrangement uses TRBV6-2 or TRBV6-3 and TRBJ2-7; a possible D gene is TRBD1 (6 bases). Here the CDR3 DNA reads TGTGCCAGCAGTAATCCGACACAGGGCGCCTACGAGCAGTACTTC. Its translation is CASSNPTQGAYEQYF.